This is a list of T cell receptor beta chains from one sample in a study of shared clonotypes between healthy human individuals. Generated by immunoSEQ multiplex PCR, the TCRdb table keeps only in-frame clones and is missing some. The sample comprises 100,000 or so clones, roughly 70% of which are singletons, and 24% rests with the top ten. Sequencing was done on a sample of memory CD8+ T cells sorted from blood. These receptors all come from a woman aged 25-40 years in good health. Each CDR3 is given with its conserved first and last residue. The D gene is left open where the match is weak. Clone size is not always given. Where it is, it says once, few, many or a class for expanded clones.

V gene	clone size	D gene	J gene	CDR3 DNA	CDR3 protein
TRBV2	few	NA	TRBJ1-3	TGTGCCAGCAGAGACTTCGGCAGCTCTGGAAACACCATATATTTT	CASRDFGSSGNTIYF
TRBV5-1	NA	NA	TRBJ2-5	TGCGCCAGCAGCTTGGTAACAGGGAGAGAGGAGACCCAGTACTTC	CASSLVTGREETQYF
TRBV5-1	NA	TRBD1	TRBJ2-1	TGCGCCAGCAGCTTCCCCGGGACAGCTTACAATGAGCAGTTCTTC	CASSFPGTAYNEQFF
TRBV9	NA	NA	TRBJ2-1	TGTGCCAGCAGCGTAGAGGGAGGGGGGCGAGGAAATGAGCAGTTCTTC	CASSVEGGGRGNEQFF
TRBV19	NA	NA	TRBJ2-3	TGTGCCAGTAGTATATGGGGGACGAACACAGATACGCAGTATTTT	CASSIWGTNTDTQYF
TRBV4-1	NA	TRBD1	TRBJ2-7	TGCGCCAGCAGCCAGCCGGGACAGGGCATATACGAGCAGTACTTC	CASSQPGQGIYEQYF
TRBV28	NA	NA	TRBJ1-4	TGTGCCAGCAGTGTCTACAGGGCCGTCCGGGAAAAACTGTTTTTT	CASSVYRAVREKLFF
TRBV6-6	NA	NA	TRBJ2-1	TGTGCCAGCACCGCGGGGGCCCCCTACAATGAGCAGTTCTTC	CASTAGAPYNEQFF
TRBV9	few	NA	TRBJ1-1	TGTGCCAGCAGCGTAGCCTGGGGGTCCACTGAAGCTTTCTTT	CASSVAWGSTEAFF
TRBV5-4	NA	NA	TRBJ2-7	TGTGCCAGCAGCGACATCCCGACCAGGGGCGCATACGAGCAGTACTTC	CASSDIPTRGAYEQYF
TRBV7-9	NA	TRBD1	TRBJ2-3	TGTGCCACCCTACCCGGGACAGGGGGCCCAGATACGCAGTATTTT	CATLPGTGGPDTQYF
TRBV25-1	NA	TRBD2	TRBJ2-1	TGTGCCAGCAGTGAAACAAGGGAGGGGCAGGCCTACAATGAGCAGTTCTTC	CASSETREGQAYNEQFF
TRBV28	NA	NA	TRBJ2-1	TGTGCCATCTCCGTGGGGGACCGAGACTACAATGAGCAGTTCTTC	CAISVGDRDYNEQFF
TRBV4-1	NA	TRBD2	TRBJ2-7	TGCGCCAGCAGCCAAGGGACTAGCGGGACCTACGAGCAGTACTTC	CASSQGTSGTYEQYF
TRBV4-1	NA	NA	TRBJ2-7	TGCGCCAGCAGCCACCACTCCTACGAGCAGTACTTC	CASSHHSYEQYF
TRBV27	NA	TRBD1	TRBJ2-3	TGTGCCAGCAGTTTATTAACCGTGGACAGGGGTCCAGATACGCAGTATTTT	CASSLLTVDRGPDTQYF
TRBV4-2	NA	NA	TRBJ2-7	TGTGCCAGCAGCCAAGGCACTACTATATCCTACGAGCAGTACTTC	CASSQGTTISYEQYF
TRBV5-1	NA	NA	TRBJ2-5	TGCGCCAGCAGACCGGACCCGGAGACCCAGTACTTC	CASRPDPETQYF
TRBV7-9	NA	NA	TRBJ2-3	TGTGCCAGCAGCCCCCCGGGACTTAGCACAGATACGCAGTATTTT	CASSPPGLSTDTQYF
TRBV7-2	NA	NA	TRBJ2-7	TGTGCCAGCAGCCAATGGGCGGGTCCGGCGGGTGAGCAGTACTTC	CASSQWAGPAGEQYF
TRBV2	many	NA	TRBJ2-1	TGTGCCAGCAGTGAAGTCTTGGGGAACTACAATGAGCAGTTCTTC	CASSEVLGNYNEQFF
TRBV19	NA	NA	TRBJ2-6	TGTGCCAGTAGTATCACTGGGGCCAACGTCCTGACTTTC	CASSITGANVLTF
TRBV11-2	few	TRBD1	TRBJ2-1	TGTGCCAGCAGCTCGTCGGGACAGGGGTCCTACAATGAGCAGTTCTTC	CASSSSGQGSYNEQFF
TRBV2	NA	NA	TRBJ2-2	TGTGCCAGCAGTTGGGCAAGGCGGGAAGGGGGCACCGGGGAGCTGTTTTTT	CASSWARREGGTGELFF
TRBV6-4	few	TRBD2	TRBJ2-1	TGTGCCAGCAGCCTAGCGGGAGGTAGTAGCAATGAGCAGTTCTTC	CASSLAGGSSNEQFF
TRBV27	once	NA	TRBJ2-1	TGTGCCAGCAGTCCCATGGCCGCGGCCCAGGTGGTTTGGCAGTTCTTC	CASSPMAAAQVVWQFF
TRBV30	NA	TRBD2	TRBJ2-1	TGTGCCTGGAGTCAGACTAGCTTGGGCAATGAGCAGTTCTTC	CAWSQTSLGNEQFF
TRBV18	NA	TRBD1	TRBJ2-1	TGTGCCAGCTCGTTTCAGGACAGGGGGTCCAATGAGCAGTTCTTC	CASSFQDRGSNEQFF
TRBV7-8	NA	NA	TRBJ2-1	TGTGCCAGCAGCCTTCAGGCATCCAACGATGAGCAGTTCTTC	CASSLQASNDEQFF
TRBV2	few	NA	TRBJ2-7	TGTGCCAGCTTAGAGCAGGGGAGTCGCGAGCAGTACTTC	CASLEQGSREQYF
TRBV6-1	NA	TRBD2	TRBJ2-7	TGTGCCAGCACTCCTCTAGCGGGCAGCTCCTACGAGCAGTACTTC	CASTPLAGSSYEQYF